The TCR beta chain under discussion was sequenced for a study of cytomegalovirus exposure and HLA in healthy donors. Study context: Early on, a data release was issued that held roughly 84 million unique TCRs from HLA-typed donors.

As for the donors, each was a healthy bone marrow donor. General study points: Most subjects' HLA-A and HLA-B alleles were reportedly predicted from TCR beta sequences. Follow-up analysis later connected one missense variant in DCLRE1C with trimming of TCR beta V- and J-genes.

PCR amplification relied on 60 Vbeta primers (plus 13 Jbeta primers). TCRdb keeps only in-frame clones here, not all; method: immunoSEQ multiplex PCR. The sample shows roughly 97,000 clones, about 80% of them seen only once. Comment on this clone: Its target is not known.

The germline gives CDR1 SGHNT, CDR2 YYREEE (reference sequence). The CDR3 contains 17 residues. The ends lost 3 bases at V and 1 base at J; junction bases unmatched: 6. Input material: PBMCs. This clonotype originated in a man aged 60-69 years in good health and CMV-seropositive. The chain has TRBV5-4 and TRBJ2-5; 13 nucleotides agree with TRBD2. CDR3 residues: CASSSRTSGGPQETQYF. The CDR3 coding sequence is TGTGCCAGCAGCTCCCGGACTAGCGGGGGACCCCAAGAGACCCAGTACTTC.